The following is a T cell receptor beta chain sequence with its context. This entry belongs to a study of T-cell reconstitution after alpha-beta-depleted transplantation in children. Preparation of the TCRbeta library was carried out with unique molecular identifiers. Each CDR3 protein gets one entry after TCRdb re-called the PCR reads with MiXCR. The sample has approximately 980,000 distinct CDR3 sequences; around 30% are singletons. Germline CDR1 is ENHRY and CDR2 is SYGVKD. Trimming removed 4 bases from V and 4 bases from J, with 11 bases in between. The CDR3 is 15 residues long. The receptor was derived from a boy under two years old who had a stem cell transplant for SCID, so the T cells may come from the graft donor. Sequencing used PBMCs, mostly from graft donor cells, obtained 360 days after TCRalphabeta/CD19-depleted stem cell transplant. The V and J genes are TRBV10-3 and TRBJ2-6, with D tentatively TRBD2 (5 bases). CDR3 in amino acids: CAISARESGANVLTF. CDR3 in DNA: TGTGCCATCAGTGCTAGGGAGAGCGGGGCCAACGTCCTGACTTTC.